This TCR beta chain derives from a study of T-cell memory formation after mild COVID-19. V shed 0 bases and J 5 bases; nucleotides not matched to a gene: 4. Germline-derived CDR1 and CDR2 are SGHTA and FQGNSA. CDR3 length: 15 residues. TCRdb analysed the 5' RACE reads with MiXCR anew, one entry per CDR3 protein. Among some 190,000 distinct CDR3 sequences, around 19% were seen once, and the ten largest hold roughly 2.4%. The source is an adult woman who had mild COVID-19 (a few samples of this study predate the infection). Cell type and time point are not known. The material sequenced was PBMCs or a T cell subset sorted from them (not recorded which). The chain couples TRBV7-2 to TRBJ2-7; TRBD1 agrees at 10 bases. The CDR3 here is CASSLAGQGIHEQYF. The DNA for the CDR3 is TGTGCCAGCAGCTTAGCGGGACAGGGGATCCACGAGCAGTACTTC.